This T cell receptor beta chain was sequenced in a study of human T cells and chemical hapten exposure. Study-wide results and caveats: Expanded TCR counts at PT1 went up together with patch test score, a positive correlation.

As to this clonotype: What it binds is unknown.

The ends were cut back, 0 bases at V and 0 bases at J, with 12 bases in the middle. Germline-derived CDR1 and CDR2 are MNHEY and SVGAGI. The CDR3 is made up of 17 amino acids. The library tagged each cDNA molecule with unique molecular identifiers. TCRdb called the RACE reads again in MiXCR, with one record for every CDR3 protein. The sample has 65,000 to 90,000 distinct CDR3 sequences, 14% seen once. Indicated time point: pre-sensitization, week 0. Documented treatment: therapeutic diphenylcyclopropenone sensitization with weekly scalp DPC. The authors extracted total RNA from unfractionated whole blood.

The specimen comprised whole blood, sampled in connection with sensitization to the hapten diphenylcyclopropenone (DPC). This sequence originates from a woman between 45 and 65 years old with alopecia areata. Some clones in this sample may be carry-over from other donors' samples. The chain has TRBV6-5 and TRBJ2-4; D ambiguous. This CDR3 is CASSYSPETIAKNIQYF. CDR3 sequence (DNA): TGTGCCAGCAGTTACTCGCCAGAAACTATAGCCAAAAACATTCAGTACTTC.